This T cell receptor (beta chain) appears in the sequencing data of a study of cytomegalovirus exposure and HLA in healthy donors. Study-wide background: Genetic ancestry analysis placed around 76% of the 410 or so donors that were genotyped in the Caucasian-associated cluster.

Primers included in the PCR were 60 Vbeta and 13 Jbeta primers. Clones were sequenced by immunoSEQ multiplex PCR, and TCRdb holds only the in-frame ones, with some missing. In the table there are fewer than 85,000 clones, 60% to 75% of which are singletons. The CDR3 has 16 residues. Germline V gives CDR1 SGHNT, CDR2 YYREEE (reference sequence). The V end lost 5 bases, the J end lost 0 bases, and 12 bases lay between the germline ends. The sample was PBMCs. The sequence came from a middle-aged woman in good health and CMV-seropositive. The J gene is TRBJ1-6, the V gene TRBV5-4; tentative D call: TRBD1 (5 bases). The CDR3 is CASSRQSLSYNSPLHF. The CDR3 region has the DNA TGTGCCAGCAGTCGACAGTCCCTCTCCTATAATTCACCCCTCCACTTT. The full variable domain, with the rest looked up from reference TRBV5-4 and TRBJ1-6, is ETGVTQSPTHLIKTRGQQVTLRCSSQSGHNTVSWYQQALGQGPQFIFQYYREEENGRGNFPPRFSGLQFPNYSSELNVNALELDDSALYLCASSRQSLSYNSPLHFGNGTRLTVT.